These 28 T cell receptor beta chains were all obtained from the same sample, sequenced in a study of blood T cells in healthy people across ages. With a J-beta primer mix and a sample-barcoded 5' primer, a second PCR ran roughly 6 to 11 cycles. MiXCR, run by TCRdb on the 5' RACE reads, gives a single entry per CDR3 protein. This table has under 2,000,000 distinct CDR3 sequences, around half appearing once. The sample taken for sequencing was blood. These receptors were taken from a woman aged 35 to 49 in good health.

V usage is TRBV6-5 and J usage is TRBJ2-3; the D gene is possibly TRBD1 (5 bases). CDR1 and CDR2 (germline): MNHEY, SVGAGI. The CDR3 has 14 amino acids. The germline V and J ends were trimmed by 6 bases and 2 bases, with 12 bases remaining between them. The CDR3, as DNA: TGTGCCAGCAGACCCCAGGGCACCACAGATACGCAGTATTTT. This sequence encodes CASRPQGTTDTQYF.

The rearrangement uses TRBV4-2 and TRBJ1-4; D gene unclear. This CDR3 is built from 15 residues. Looked up from germline, CDR1 is LGHNA and CDR2 is YNFKEQ. V was pared by 0 bases and J by 7 bases, with 12 bases between. Here the CDR3 DNA reads TGTGCCAGCAGCCAAGATCCCGGCCAATTTGAAAAACTGTTTTTT. Protein sequence: CASSQDPGQFEKLFF.

V usage is TRBV28 and J usage is TRBJ2-3, with TRBD2 as a possible D gene (5 bases). Trimming pared 4 bases from V and 1 base from J, leaving 12 bases between. The CDR3 runs 15 residues. Germline loops: CDR1 MDHEN, CDR2 SYDVKM. In nucleotides, the CDR3 is TGTGCCAGCAGTTCCCTCGGGGAGCGCACAGATACGCAGTATTTT. It translates to CASSSLGERTDTQYF.

This clonotype was counted a few times. The rearrangement joins TRBV27 to TRBJ1-5, with 7 positions matching TRBD1. V gave up 6 bases and J gave up 0 bases; unmatched junction bases: 5. Germline V gives CDR1 MNHEY, CDR2 SMNVEV (reference sequence). The CDR3 totals 15 residues. CDR3 loop: CASSRTGFSNQPQHF. The CDR3 DNA reads as TGTGCCAGCAGCCGGACAGGATTTAGCAATCAGCCCCAGCATTTT.

The CDR3 region is CASSPQPGSSGNTIYF. CDR3 DNA: TGTGCCAGCAGCCCACAGCCTGGCAGCTCTGGAAACACCATATATTTT. This chain joins TRBV9 and TRBJ1-3, with D hard to call. Deletions cut 4 bases from V and 0 bases from J, with 14 bases between. The CDR3 loop spans 16 amino acids. Germline V gives CDR1 SGDLS, CDR2 YYNGEE.

The genes are TRBV28 and TRBJ2-7, with 9 nucleotides matching TRBD2. The CDR3 has 14 amino acids. Per the germline V gene, CDR1 is MDHEN and CDR2 is SYDVKM. J gave up 8 bases and V 8 bases, and 13 bases lay outside the gene matches. CDR3: CASLGASGALKQYF. In nucleotides, the CDR3 is TGTGCCAGCCTTGGGGCTAGCGGGGCTCTGAAGCAGTACTTC.

This CDR3 is CATSGGQTYNEQFF. The CDR3 nucleotides read TGTGCCACCAGTGGGGGACAGACGTACAATGAGCAGTTCTTC. This chain connects TRBV24-1 to TRBJ2-1; 7 nucleotides match TRBD1. The CDR3 totals 14 residues. Trimming removed 5 bases from V and 4 bases from J; junction bases left unmatched: 4. Germline loops: CDR1 KGHDR, CDR2 SFDVKD.

The chain couples TRBV7-2 to TRBJ2-7, with D possibly called TRBD1 or TRBD2 (7 bases each). Germline CDR1 is SGHTA and CDR2 is FQGNSA. Trimming shortened V by 3 bases and J by 0 bases, and 15 bases separated the two germline ends. The CDR3 runs 16 residues. DNA of the CDR3: TGTGCCAGCAGCTTGGGGGGGACAGCTCCCTCCTACGAGCAGTACTTC. Translated: CASSLGGTAPSYEQYF.

The chain couples TRBV5-1 to TRBJ2-5; no firm D call. V was pared by 4 bases and J by 3 bases, with 10 bases between. This CDR3 has 13 amino acids. Germline-derived CDR1 and CDR2 are SGHRS and YFSETQ. The CDR3 here is CASSKDPEETQYF. CDR3 coding DNA: TGCGCCAGCAGCAAAGACCCTGAAGAGACCCAGTACTTC.

This clonotype was seen a handful of times. The chain recombines TRBV10-1 with TRBJ1-2; possibly TRBD1 for D (5 bases). CDR3 length equals 14 residues. Germline V CDR1 and CDR2: WNHNN, SYGVQD (reference sequence). Trimming cost V 5 bases and J 2 bases, with 12 bases left between them. Here the CDR3 reads CASSPNQGNYGYTF. The DNA of the CDR3 is TGCGCCAGCAGTCCAAACCAGGGAAACTATGGCTACACCTTC.

The gene calls are TRBV20-1 and TRBJ2-5, with D possibly matching TRBD2 (6 bases). Trimming stripped 7 bases from V and 3 bases from J, with 12 bases between. Germline V CDR1 and CDR2: DFQATT, SNEGSKA (reference sequence). The CDR3 extends over 12 amino acids. For the CDR3, the DNA is TGCAGTGTAGGGACTTACAAAGAGACCCAGTACTTC. Protein: CSVGTYKETQYF.

This clonotype was counted a few times. This chain connects TRBV12-3 or TRBV12-4 to TRBJ2-7; D possibly corresponds to TRBD2 (6 bases). Trimming took 6 bases from V and 1 from J, leaving 19 bases between them. This CDR3 is 16 amino acids long. DNA for the CDR3: TGTGCCAGCAGCACCACGGGACTTTTGACTTCCTACGAGCAGTACTTC. Translated, it gives CASSTTGLLTSYEQYF.

The V and J genes are TRBV5-1 and TRBJ2-1; TRBD2 matches 9 bases. The J call is in doubt because the DNA end fits TRBJ2-7 better. The germline V gene has CDR1 SGHRS and CDR2 YFSETQ. The CDR3 sequence is 16 residues long. The CDR3 sequence is CASSFGSGGSYNEQYF. CDR3 nucleotides: TGCGCCAGCAGCTTCGGTAGCGGGGGATCCTACAATGAGCAGTACTTC.

In this sample, this clonotype turned up a few times. The V gene is TRBV25-1, the J gene TRBJ1-6, with a possible D match to TRBD1 (6 bases). Between the trimmed V and J ends, which lost 1 base and 1 base, there was a span of 11 bases. This CDR3 comprises 17 residues. Germline V gives CDR1 MGHDK, CDR2 SYGVNS. CDR3 region: CASSEFAGASYNSPLHF. Here the CDR3 DNA reads TGTGCCAGCAGTGAATTTGCGGGGGCATCCTATAATTCACCCCTCCACTTT.

The table lists this clonotype with a count of one. The CDR3 spells CASISGALTNEQFF. CDR3 DNA: TGTGCCAGCATTAGTGGAGCGCTGACCAATGAGCAGTTCTTC. The V gene is TRBV27, the J gene TRBJ2-1; D is ambiguous. Trimming removed 7 bases from V and 6 bases from J, with 16 bases in between. The CDR3 runs to 14 residues. Looked up from germline, CDR1 is MNHEY and CDR2 is SMNVEV (reference sequence).

There are a few counts of this clonotype. The V call is TRBV4-1, the J call TRBJ2-3; the match to TRBD2 covers 11 bases. Germline V gene data show CDR1 as MGHRA and CDR2 as YSYEKL. The CDR3 loop spans 17 amino acids. Trimming cost V 0 bases and J 2 bases; bases outside gene matches: 4. In DNA form, the CDR3 reads TGCGCCAGCAGCCAAGAACTAGCGGGGGCCTACACAGATACGCAGTATTTT. Protein: CASSQELAGAYTDTQYF.

The chain has TRBV7-2 and TRBJ2-5; 7 bases agree with TRBD2. The CDR3 has 15 residues. The trim removed 0 bases at V and 5 bases at J, leaving 6 bases unmatched. Germline CDR1 is SGHTA and CDR2 is FQGNSA. Here the CDR3 DNA reads TGTGCCAGCAGCTTAGCGGGGGGGGATACGGAGACCCAGTACTTC. Translated: CASSLAGGDTETQYF. The variable domain in full, with the rest retrieved from reference TRBV7-2 and TRBJ2-5, is GAGVSQSPSNKVTEKGKDVELRCDPISGHTALYWYRQSLGQGLEFLIYFQGNSAPDKSGLPSDRFSAERTGGSVSTLTIQRTQQEDSAVYLCASSLAGGDTETQYFGPGTRLLVL.

The chain carries TRBV7-2 and TRBJ2-3; possibly TRBD2 for D (6 bases). CDR1 is SGHTA, CDR2 FQGNSA, per germline. The CDR3 runs to 16 residues. V lost 5 bases and J lost 0, with 15 bases in between. The CDR3 reads CASSPTSPLSTDTQYF. CDR3 sequence (DNA): TGTGCCAGCAGCCCTACTAGCCCCCTTAGCACAGATACGCAGTATTTT.

This clonotype was seen a few times. The chain carries TRBV29-1 and TRBJ2-1; either TRBD1 or TRBD2 may fit D (6 bases each). The CDR3 runs 13 residues. The V gene's germline CDR1 is SQVTM and CDR2 ANQGSEA. Trimming took off 7 bases at V and 4 bases at J, with 14 bases between the two ends. The CDR3 sequence: CSGRGIVYNEQFF. Written as DNA, the CDR3 is TGCAGCGGGAGGGGGATTGTATACAATGAGCAGTTCTTC.

The chain recombines TRBV5-8 with TRBJ2-4, with unresolved D. The J call is uncertain, as TRBJ2-5 better fits the DNA end. The CDR3 covers 15 residues. Germline CDR1 is SGHTS and CDR2 is YDEGEE. CDR3 bases: TGTGCCAGCAGCTTGGCGGTTAGCTTTGAAGAGACCCAGTACTTC. Protein: CASSLAVSFEETQYF.

In this sample, this clonotype turned up many times. This sequence joins TRBV7-2 and TRBJ1-2; 7 nucleotides align to TRBD1. Germline CDR1 and CDR2: SGHTA and FQGNSA. The CDR3 spans 14 residues. The V segment lost 4 bases and the J segment 0 bases; nucleotides outside the gene matches: 2. The CDR3 region is CASSWTGANYGYTF. The CDR3 nucleotides are TGTGCCAGCAGCTGGACAGGAGCTAACTATGGCTACACCTTC.

The chain carries TRBV6-1 and TRBJ2-6; the D gene is possibly TRBD1 (5 bases). Trimming took 8 bases from V and 1 from J, leaving 21 bases between them. Germline-derived CDR1 and CDR2 are MNHNS and SASEGT. The CDR3 contains 18 residues. CDR3 amino acids: CASSEARATGSGANVLTF. CDR3 sequence (DNA): TGTGCCAGCTCTGAGGCAAGAGCTACAGGATCTGGGGCCAACGTCCTGACTTTC.

The chain employs TRBV2 and TRBJ2-5, with 9 bases fitting TRBD1. Trimming cost V 4 bases and J 5 bases; bases outside gene matches: 8. Germline lookup yields CDR1 SNHLY and CDR2 FYNNEI. The CDR3 is 15 residues long. The CDR3 loop is CASSARTGEGETQYF. CDR3 coding DNA: TGTGCCAGCAGTGCTAGGACAGGGGAAGGGGAGACCCAGTACTTC.

The V gene is TRBV9, the J gene TRBJ2-7; D might be TRBD2 (6 bases). Trimming took 4 bases from V and 3 from J, leaving 14 bases between them. The germline CDR1 and CDR2 sequences are SGDLS and YYNGEE. The CDR3 spans 14 residues. The CDR3 loop reads CASSSGLKNYEQYF. The CDR3 DNA sequence: TGTGCCAGCAGCTCGGGACTTAAAAACTACGAGCAGTACTTC.

The V and J genes are TRBV27 and TRBJ2-5; D remains unclear. The CDR3 runs to 14 residues. Germline assignment: CDR1 MNHEY and CDR2 SMNVEV (reference sequence). The V and J ends lost 1 base and 5 bases respectively, with 11 bases between them. The CDR3 loop is CASSLLPSKETQYF. CDR3 sequence (DNA): TGTGCCAGCAGTTTATTACCCTCTAAGGAGACCCAGTACTTC.

In DNA, the CDR3 is TGTGCCAGCAGCTTTAAGGCAGGGCTCACCTACGAGCAGTACTTC. This encodes CASSFKAGLTYEQYF. This rearrangement joins TRBV9 to TRBJ2-7, with D perhaps matching TRBD1 (5 bases). V was clipped by 4 bases and J by 2 bases, with 16 bases between them. Germline V lookup: CDR1 SGDLS, CDR2 YYNGEE. This CDR3 contains 15 residues.

The chain recombines TRBV20-1 with TRBJ1-2, with D unresolved. V dropped 6 bases and J dropped 7 bases, with 12 bases sitting between them. The CDR3 is 11 residues long. From germline, CDR1 is DFQATT and CDR2 SNEGSKA (reference sequence). CDR3 nucleotide sequence: TGCAGTGCCAGGTATTCCGGTGGCTACACCTTC. Translated: CSARYSGGYTF.

The chain recombines TRBV10-3 with TRBJ1-2, with 7 bases that match TRBD1. Germline V gene lookup returns CDR1 ENHRY and CDR2 SYGVKD. The CDR3 length is 14 residues. J lost 4 bases, V lost 5 bases, and 7 bases had no gene match. The CDR3 sequence is CAISLGRGTYGYTF. The CDR3 region has the DNA TGTGCCATCAGTCTGGGCAGGGGGACCTATGGCTACACCTTC.